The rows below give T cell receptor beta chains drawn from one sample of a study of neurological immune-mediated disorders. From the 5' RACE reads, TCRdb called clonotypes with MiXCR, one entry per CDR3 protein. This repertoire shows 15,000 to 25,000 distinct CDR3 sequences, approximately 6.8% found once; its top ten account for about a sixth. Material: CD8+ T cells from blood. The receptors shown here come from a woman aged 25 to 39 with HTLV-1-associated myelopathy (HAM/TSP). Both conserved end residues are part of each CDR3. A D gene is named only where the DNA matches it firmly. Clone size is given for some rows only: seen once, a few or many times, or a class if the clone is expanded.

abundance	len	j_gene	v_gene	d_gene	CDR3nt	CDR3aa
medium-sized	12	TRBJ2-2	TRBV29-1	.	TGCAGCGTTGTTCCGGCTCCCGGGGAGCTGTTTTTT	CSVVPAPGELFF
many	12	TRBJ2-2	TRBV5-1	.	TGCGCCAGCAGCTTCCACACCGGGGAGCTGTTTTTT	CASSFHTGELFF
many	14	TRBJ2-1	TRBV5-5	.	TGTGCCAGCAGCTCCCGACTGGGATCCTGGGAGCAGTTCTTC	CASSSRLGSWEQFF
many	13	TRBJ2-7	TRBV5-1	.	TGCGCCAGCAGCTTGCCTAGCGACCACGAGCAGTACTTC	CASSLPSDHEQYF
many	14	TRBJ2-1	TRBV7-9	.	TGTGCCAGCAGCCCCACGCGGGCCGACAATGAGCAGTTCTTC	CASSPTRADNEQFF
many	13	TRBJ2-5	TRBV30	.	TGTGCCTGGAGTGTTAGCACCCAAGAGACCCAGTACTTC	CAWSVSTQETQYF
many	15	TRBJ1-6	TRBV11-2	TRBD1	TGTGCCAGCAGCAAGACAGGGTCGTCAAATTCACCCCTCCACTTT	CASSKTGSSNSPLHF
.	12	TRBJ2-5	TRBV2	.	TGTGCCAGCGGGGGCGTGGTAGAGACCCAGTACTTC	CASGGVVETQYF
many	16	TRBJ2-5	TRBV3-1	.	TGTGCCAGCAGCCAAGGGGTTTCCTGGACCCGCGAGACCCAGTACTTC	CASSQGVSWTRETQYF
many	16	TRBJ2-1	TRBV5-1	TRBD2	TGCGCCAGCTCCGGGACTAGCGGGGGGGGTTTGTATGAGCAGTTCTTC	CASSGTSGGGLYEQFF
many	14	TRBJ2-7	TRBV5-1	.	TGCGCCAGCAGCTTGGGACAGGGAGGCGACGAGCAGTACTTC	CASSLGQGGDEQYF
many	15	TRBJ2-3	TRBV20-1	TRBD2	TGCAGTGCGGGACTAGCGGGGGGCGTCACAGATACGCAGTATTTT	CSAGLAGGVTDTQYF
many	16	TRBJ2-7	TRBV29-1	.	TGCAGCGTTGAAGTGGCCAACGACTGGAGCTCCTACGAGCAGTACTTC	CSVEVANDWSSYEQYF
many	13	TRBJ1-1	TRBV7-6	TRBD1	TGTGCCAGCAGCCTAACAGGGGTCGCTGAAGCTTTCTTT	CASSLTGVAEAFF
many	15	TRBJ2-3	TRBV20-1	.	.	CSASQTLTFGDTQYF
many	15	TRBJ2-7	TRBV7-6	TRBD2	TGTGCCAGCAGCCCCAGGACTAGCGGGGGGGCCGAGCAGTACTTC	CASSPRTSGGAEQYF
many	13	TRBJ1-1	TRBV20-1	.	TGCAGTGCTGAGTGGGGCAGCAACACTGAAGCTTTCTTT	CSAEWGSNTEAFF
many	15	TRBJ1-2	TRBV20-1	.	TGCAGTGCTAGAGTCCCCGGGGGGGGTTGGTATGGCTACACCTTC	CSARVPGGGWYGYTF
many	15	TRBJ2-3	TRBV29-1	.	TGCAGCGTTGAGGGACGGAGCATTGGCTTGGATACGCAGTATTTT	CSVEGRSIGLDTQYF
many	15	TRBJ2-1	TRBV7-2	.	TGTGCCAGCAGCTGGGGCCTTGGGTTCCTCAATGAGCAGTTCTTC	CASSWGLGFLNEQFF
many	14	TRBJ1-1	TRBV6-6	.	TGTGCCAGCAGTTATAAGGGGAGGAACACTGAAGCTTTCTTT	CASSYKGRNTEAFF
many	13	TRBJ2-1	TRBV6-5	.	TGTGCCAGCAGTTACTTCGGGGACAATGAGCAGTTCTTC	CASSYFGDNEQFF
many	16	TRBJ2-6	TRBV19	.	TGTGCCAGTAGTTCGGACGCCGGCTCTGGGGCCAACGTCCTGACTTTC	CASSSDAGSGANVLTF
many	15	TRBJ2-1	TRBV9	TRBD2	TGTGCCAGCAGCCGGACTAGCGGGGGGGCCAGTGAGCAGTTCTTC	CASSRTSGGASEQFF
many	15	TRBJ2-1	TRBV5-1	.	TGCGCCAGCAGCCAAGGTGGAGGGAAGGACAATGAGCAGTTCTTC	CASSQGGGKDNEQFF
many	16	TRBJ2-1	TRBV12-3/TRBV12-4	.	TGTGCCAGCAGTCTTTATGGGGGCCAGGGCCTAGATGAGCAGTTCTTC	CASSLYGGQGLDEQFF
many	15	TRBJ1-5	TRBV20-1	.	TGCAGTGCTAGAGCGGGAGTAAGTGGCAATCAGCCCCAGCATTTT	CSARAGVSGNQPQHF
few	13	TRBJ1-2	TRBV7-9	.	TGTGCCAGCAGCTTAGAGGATTACTATGGCTACACCTTC	CASSLEDYYGYTF